This T cell receptor beta chain was captured by sequencing in a study of blood T cell repertoires in COVID-19. The wider study: From T cells, B-cell-depleted T cells, or PBMCs came the material, which was cDNA or gDNA.

Source study methods: Estimated nucleated cell counts came from reference gene primer amplification. TCRdb keeps only in-frame clones here, not all; method: immunoSEQ multiplex PCR. The V and J calls and clone size come from that table; D and trimming were worked out from the DNA. The data show some 200,000 clones, around 87% seen once. This CDR3 region has 14 residues. Germline V lookup: CDR1 LGHDT, CDR2 YNNKEL (reference sequence). V lost 4 bases and J lost 4; bases outside the gene matches: 5. Enrolled during active infection, Seattle patients were then followed longitudinally. The clonotype was recovered from a woman aged 70-85 years with COVID-19, enrolled during active disease. The source material was peripheral blood. This chain joins TRBV3-1 (or the pseudogene TRBV3-2) and TRBJ2-3; 7 bases line up with TRBD2. CDR3 protein: CASSRGSTADTQYF. The CDR3 DNA sequence: TGTGCCAGCAGCCGCGGGAGTACAGCAGATACGCAGTATTTT.